This T cell receptor beta chain was retrieved from a study of cytomegalovirus exposure and HLA in healthy donors. In this sample, this clone turned up once. CDR3 length: 17 amino acids. The junction had 11 bases not matched to a gene; V was cut back by 4 bases and J by 2 bases. The germline V gene encodes CDR1 MDHEN and CDR2 SYDVKM. The PCR had 60 Vbeta and 13 Jbeta primers. TCRdb's copy holds only in-frame clones and misses some; the assay was immunoSEQ multiplex PCR. The repertoire has 75,000 to 100,000 clones, around 74% of them found once; the top ten carry more than 2.5%. The sample taken for sequencing was PBMCs. This sequence was found in a female donor in good health and CMV-seropositive. J is TRBJ2-1 and V is TRBV28, with 7 bases lining up with TRBD1. Here the CDR3 reads CASSSGRGQGTYNEQFF. The DNA for the CDR3 is TGTGCCAGCAGTTCTGGAAGGGGGCAGGGGACCTACAATGAGCAGTTCTTC.